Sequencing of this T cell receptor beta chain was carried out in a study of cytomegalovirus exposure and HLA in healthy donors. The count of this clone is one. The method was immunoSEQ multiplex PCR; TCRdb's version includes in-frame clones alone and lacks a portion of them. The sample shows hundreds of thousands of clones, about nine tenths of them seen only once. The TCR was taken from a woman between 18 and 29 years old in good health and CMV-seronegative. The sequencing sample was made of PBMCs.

The CDR3 region has the DNA TGTGCCAGTGCGGCCTCTGGGGCCAACGTCCTGACTTTC. Amino acids: CASAASGANVLTF. The rearrangement joins TRBV6-1 to TRBJ2-6; D is ambiguous. Germline-derived CDR1 and CDR2 are MNHNS and SASEGT. V shed 9 bases and J shed 0 bases, with 6 bases lying between them. This CDR3 comprises 13 residues.